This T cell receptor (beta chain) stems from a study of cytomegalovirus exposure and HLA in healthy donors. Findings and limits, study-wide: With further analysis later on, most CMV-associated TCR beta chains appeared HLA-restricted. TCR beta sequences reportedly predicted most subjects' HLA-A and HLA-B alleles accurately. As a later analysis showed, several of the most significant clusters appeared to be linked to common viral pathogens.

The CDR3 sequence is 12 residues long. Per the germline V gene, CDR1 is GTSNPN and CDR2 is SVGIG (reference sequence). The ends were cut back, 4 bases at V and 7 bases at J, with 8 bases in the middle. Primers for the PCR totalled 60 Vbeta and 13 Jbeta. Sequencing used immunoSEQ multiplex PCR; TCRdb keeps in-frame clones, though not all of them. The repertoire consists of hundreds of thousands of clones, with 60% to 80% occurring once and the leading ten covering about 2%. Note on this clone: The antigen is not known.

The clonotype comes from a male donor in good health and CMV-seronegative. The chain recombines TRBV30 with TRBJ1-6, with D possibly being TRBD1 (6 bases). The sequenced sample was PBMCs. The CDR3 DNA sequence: TGTGCCTGGACAGGGGTGAATTCACCCCTCCACTTT. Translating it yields CAWTGVNSPLHF.